The rows below give T cell receptor beta chains drawn from one sample of a study of radiotherapy plus CTLA-4 blockade in lung cancer. The assay was immunoSEQ multiplex PCR, and TCRdb's table has in-frame clones only and misses some. The repertoire holds roughly 80,000 clones, with around 81% as singletons. The specimen comprised peripheral blood, sampled from a patient treated with radiotherapy plus ipilimumab. These receptors were taken from a human donor with non-small cell lung cancer who had a partial response to radiotherapy plus ipilimumab. Some clones in this sample may be carry-over from other donors' samples. Each CDR3 is given with its conserved first and last residue. The order of the fields is D gene, V gene, J gene, CDR3 length, clone size, CDR3 DNA, CDR3 protein. The D gene is left open where the match is weak. Not every row has a clone size; where given, it reads once, few, many or a size class.

D gene: TRBD2; V gene: TRBV11-2; J gene: TRBJ2-7; CDR3 length: 13; clone size: NA; CDR3 DNA: TGTGCCAGCAGTTTGGGACTAGCGAACGAGCAGTACTTC; CDR3 protein: CASSLGLANEQYF
D gene: NA; V gene: TRBV7-2; J gene: TRBJ1-6; CDR3 length: 14; clone size: once; CDR3 DNA: TGTGCCAGCAGCTTAACAACAGGGTTTTCACCCCTCCACTTT; CDR3 protein: CASSLTTGFSPLHF
D gene: NA; V gene: TRBV2; J gene: TRBJ1-5; CDR3 length: 13; clone size: NA; CDR3 DNA: TGTGCCAGCCGGAGAGGAGGGGATCAGCCCCAGCATTTT; CDR3 protein: CASRRGGDQPQHF
D gene: NA; V gene: TRBV5-6; J gene: TRBJ1-5; CDR3 length: 14; clone size: NA; CDR3 DNA: TGTGCCAGCAGCCGCCAGGGGAACGGTCAGCCCCAGCATTTT; CDR3 protein: CASSRQGNGQPQHF
D gene: NA; V gene: TRBV5-4; J gene: TRBJ1-1; CDR3 length: 13; clone size: few; CDR3 DNA: TGTGCCAGCAGCTTGATGCGTAACACTGAAGCTTTCTTT; CDR3 protein: CASSLMRNTEAFF
D gene: NA; V gene: TRBV7-9; J gene: TRBJ2-7; CDR3 length: 12; clone size: NA; CDR3 DNA: TGTGCCAGCAGCTTAACCGGGATGGAGCAGTACTTC; CDR3 protein: CASSLTGMEQYF
D gene: NA; V gene: TRBV7-2; J gene: TRBJ2-3; CDR3 length: 14; clone size: NA; CDR3 DNA: TGTGCCAGCAGCTGGCAGGGGGGAACAGATACGCAGTATTTT; CDR3 protein: CASSWQGGTDTQYF
D gene: NA; V gene: TRBV18; J gene: TRBJ2-3; CDR3 length: 15; clone size: NA; CDR3 DNA: TGTGCCAGCTCGCTAAGATACCTTAGCACAGATACGCAGTATTTT; CDR3 protein: CASSLRYLSTDTQYF
D gene: TRBD1; V gene: TRBV6-5; J gene: TRBJ2-7; CDR3 length: 15; clone size: NA; CDR3 DNA: TGTGCCAGCAGAATCGGACAGGGGGCTTCCTACGAGCAGTACTTC; CDR3 protein: CASRIGQGASYEQYF
D gene: NA; V gene: TRBV4-1; J gene: TRBJ1-1; CDR3 length: 14; clone size: NA; CDR3 DNA: TGCGCCAGCAGCCAAGATCCCCGCAGCACTGAAGCTTTCTTT; CDR3 protein: CASSQDPRSTEAFF
D gene: TRBD2; V gene: TRBV10-3; J gene: TRBJ2-7; CDR3 length: 15; clone size: NA; CDR3 DNA: TGTGCCAGGGGGGGGAGCGCCTCATATTCGGGAGAGCAGTACTTC; CDR3 protein: CARGGSASYSGEQYF
D gene: NA; V gene: TRBV28; J gene: TRBJ1-3; CDR3 length: 15; clone size: NA; CDR3 DNA: TGTGCCAGCAGTTCTGTCGAGAGCTCTGGAAACACCATATATTTT; CDR3 protein: CASSSVESSGNTIYF
D gene: TRBD2; V gene: TRBV19; J gene: TRBJ2-4; CDR3 length: 18; clone size: NA; CDR3 DNA: TGTGCCAGTAGTATAGGACTAGCGGGGAGACTAGCCAAAAACATTCAGTACTTC; CDR3 protein: CASSIGLAGRLAKNIQYF
D gene: TRBD1; V gene: TRBV5-1; J gene: TRBJ2-7; CDR3 length: 15; clone size: NA; CDR3 DNA: TGCGCCAGCAGCATCGGGGACAGGGGAGGATACGAGCAGTACTTC; CDR3 protein: CASSIGDRGGYEQYF
D gene: NA; V gene: TRBV6-1; J gene: TRBJ2-2; CDR3 length: 11; clone size: NA; CDR3 DNA: TGTGCCAGCAGAACTTATGGGGAGCTGTTTTTT; CDR3 protein: CASRTYGELFF
D gene: TRBD1; V gene: TRBV11-2; J gene: TRBJ1-2; CDR3 length: 15; clone size: NA; CDR3 DNA: TGTGCCAGCAGCGGTGGACAGGGAGGAGACTATGGCTACACCTTC; CDR3 protein: CASSGGQGGDYGYTF
D gene: NA; V gene: TRBV10-1; J gene: TRBJ2-3; CDR3 length: 12; clone size: NA; CDR3 DNA: TGCGCCAGCAGTGCCCCTTCCGATACGCAGTATTTT; CDR3 protein: CASSAPSDTQYF
D gene: TRBD2; V gene: TRBV9; J gene: TRBJ2-5; CDR3 length: 13; clone size: NA; CDR3 DNA: TGTGCCAGCAGTAGCGGGAGGCAAGAGACCCAGTACTTC; CDR3 protein: CASSSGRQETQYF
D gene: TRBD1; V gene: TRBV5-6; J gene: TRBJ2-3; CDR3 length: 16; clone size: NA; CDR3 DNA: TGTGCCAGCAGCTTTGTCGGGACAGGGATCACAGATACGCAGTATTTT; CDR3 protein: CASSFVGTGITDTQYF
D gene: TRBD2; V gene: TRBV7-9; J gene: TRBJ2-7; CDR3 length: 15; clone size: NA; CDR3 DNA: TGTGCCAGCAGCTTCCCTGCGGGAGTTATCCACGAGCAGTACTTC; CDR3 protein: CASSFPAGVIHEQYF
D gene: TRBD1; V gene: TRBV6-1; J gene: TRBJ1-4; CDR3 length: 14; clone size: few; CDR3 DNA: TGTGCCAGCAGTGACAGGGGGTCAGGGGAAAAACTGTTTTTT; CDR3 protein: CASSDRGSGEKLFF
D gene: NA; V gene: TRBV4-1; J gene: TRBJ2-3; CDR3 length: 16; clone size: NA; CDR3 DNA: TGCGCCAGCAGCCAAGCAAATCTAGTTAGTGCAGATACGCAGTATTTT; CDR3 protein: CASSQANLVSADTQYF
D gene: TRBD1; V gene: TRBV6-5; J gene: TRBJ1-1; CDR3 length: 15; clone size: NA; CDR3 DNA: TGTGCCAGCAGACACAGGGGACGGAAGAGCACTGAAGCTTTCTTT; CDR3 protein: CASRHRGRKSTEAFF
D gene: TRBD1; V gene: TRBV6-5; J gene: TRBJ1-2; CDR3 length: 13; clone size: NA; CDR3 DNA: TGTGCCAGCAGTTACGCGGCAGGGGGGGGCTACACCTTC; CDR3 protein: CASSYAAGGGYTF
D gene: NA; V gene: TRBV6-1; J gene: TRBJ1-5; CDR3 length: 14; clone size: NA; CDR3 DNA: TGTGCCAGCATCAAACAGGCTTACAATCAGCCCCAGCATTTT; CDR3 protein: CASIKQAYNQPQHF
D gene: TRBD1; V gene: TRBV5-1; J gene: TRBJ1-5; CDR3 length: 14; clone size: NA; CDR3 DNA: TGCGCCAGCAGCTTGTACGGGACAGGGGAACCCCAGCATTTT; CDR3 protein: CASSLYGTGEPQHF
D gene: NA; V gene: TRBV6-6; J gene: TRBJ1-1; CDR3 length: 14; clone size: NA; CDR3 DNA: TGTGCCAGCAGGTCGGCCGGGACATACACTGAAGCTTTCTTT; CDR3 protein: CASRSAGTYTEAFF
D gene: TRBD1; V gene: TRBV28; J gene: TRBJ1-5; CDR3 length: 14; clone size: NA; CDR3 DNA: TGTGCCAGCAGTTTACTGACAGGGGATCAGCCCCAGCATTTT; CDR3 protein: CASSLLTGDQPQHF
D gene: NA; V gene: TRBV4-1; J gene: TRBJ2-4; CDR3 length: 18; clone size: NA; CDR3 DNA: TGCGCCAGCAGCCAAGGAGGCGGGGCGGGATCGGCCAAAAACATTCAGTACTTC; CDR3 protein: CASSQGGGAGSAKNIQYF
D gene: NA; V gene: TRBV29-1; J gene: TRBJ1-1; CDR3 length: 13; clone size: NA; CDR3 DNA: TGCAGCGTTGAGAACCGCCGGGGCACTGAAGCTTTCTTT; CDR3 protein: CSVENRRGTEAFF
D gene: NA; V gene: TRBV7-9; J gene: TRBJ1-6; CDR3 length: 12; clone size: NA; CDR3 DNA: TGCGCCAGCAGCTTAGGGCTGCCACCCCTCCACTTT; CDR3 protein: CASSLGLPPLHF
D gene: TRBD1; V gene: TRBV2; J gene: TRBJ2-7; CDR3 length: 17; clone size: NA; CDR3 DNA: TGTGCCAGCAGCCCCGGGACAGGGGGCTTGGTGGCCTACGAGCAGTACTTC; CDR3 protein: CASSPGTGGLVAYEQYF
D gene: NA; V gene: TRBV11-2; J gene: TRBJ2-3; CDR3 length: 15; clone size: NA; CDR3 DNA: TGTGCCAGCAGCCAGCCAGGGGTTAGCACAGATACGCAGTATTTT; CDR3 protein: CASSQPGVSTDTQYF
D gene: NA; V gene: TRBV6-5; J gene: TRBJ1-2; CDR3 length: 12; clone size: NA; CDR3 DNA: TGTGCCAGCTCACCACGGTACTATGGCTACACCTTC; CDR3 protein: CASSPRYYGYTF
D gene: NA; V gene: TRBV7-2; J gene: TRBJ1-2; CDR3 length: 13; clone size: NA; CDR3 DNA: TGTGCCAGCAGCTTACAGGGGAACTATGGCTACACCTTC; CDR3 protein: CASSLQGNYGYTF
D gene: NA; V gene: TRBV7-8; J gene: TRBJ2-3; CDR3 length: 14; clone size: NA; CDR3 DNA: TGTGCCAGCAGCTTAGGAGGATCGGCAGATACGCAGTATTTT; CDR3 protein: CASSLGGSADTQYF
D gene: TRBD1; V gene: TRBV18; J gene: TRBJ2-2; CDR3 length: 16; clone size: NA; CDR3 DNA: TGTGCCAGCTCACCCGGGACAGGGGGCGCCGCCGGGGAGCTGTTTTTT; CDR3 protein: CASSPGTGGAAGELFF
D gene: NA; V gene: TRBV7-9; J gene: TRBJ2-1; CDR3 length: 14; clone size: NA; CDR3 DNA: TGTGCCAGCAGAGACGGGACAAGAAGCAATGAGCAGTTCTTC; CDR3 protein: CASRDGTRSNEQFF
D gene: TRBD2; V gene: TRBV29-1; J gene: TRBJ2-1; CDR3 length: 13; clone size: few; CDR3 DNA: TGCAGTGGAACCGGGACTATATACAATGAGCAGTTCTTC; CDR3 protein: CSGTGTIYNEQFF